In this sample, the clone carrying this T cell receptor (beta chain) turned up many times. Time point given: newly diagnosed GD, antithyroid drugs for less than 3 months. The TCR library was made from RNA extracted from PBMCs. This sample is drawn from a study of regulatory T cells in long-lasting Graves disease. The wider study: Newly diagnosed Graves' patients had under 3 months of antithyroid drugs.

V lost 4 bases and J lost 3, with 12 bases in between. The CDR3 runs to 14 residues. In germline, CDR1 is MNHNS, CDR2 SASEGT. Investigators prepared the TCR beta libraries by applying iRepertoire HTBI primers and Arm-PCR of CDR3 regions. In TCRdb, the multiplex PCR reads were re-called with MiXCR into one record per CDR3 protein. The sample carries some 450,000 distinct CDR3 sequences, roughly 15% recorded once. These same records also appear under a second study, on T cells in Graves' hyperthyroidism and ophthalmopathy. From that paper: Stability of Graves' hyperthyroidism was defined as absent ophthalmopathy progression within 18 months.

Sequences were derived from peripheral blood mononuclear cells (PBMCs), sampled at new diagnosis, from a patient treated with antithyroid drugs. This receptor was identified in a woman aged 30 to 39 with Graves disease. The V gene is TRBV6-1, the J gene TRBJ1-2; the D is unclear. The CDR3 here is CASSGNQDYYGYTF. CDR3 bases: TGTGCCAGCAGTGGCAACCAGGATTACTATGGCTACACCTTC.